This passage covers 11 T cell receptor beta chains from one sample sequenced in a study of blood T cell repertoires in COVID-19. Clones were read by immunoSEQ multiplex PCR, and TCRdb kept only the in-frame ones, dropping some. The sample lists about 290,000 clones, roughly 89% occurring once. Specimen: peripheral blood. The receptors were sampled from a woman in her 30s with COVID-19, enrolled during active disease.

The chain carries TRBV5-6 and TRBJ2-7; TRBD1 might be the D (6 bases). The germline V and J ends were trimmed by 6 bases and 2 bases, with 21 bases remaining between them. The germline gives CDR1 SGHDT, CDR2 YYEEEE. This CDR3 region has 16 residues. The CDR3 DNA follows: TGTGCCAGCAAAAACGGGCTGGGGACATATACCTACGAGCAGTACTTC. As protein: CASKNGLGTYTYEQYF.

The V gene is TRBV4-1, the J gene TRBJ1-4; weak D call: TRBD1 (5 bases). Trimming left V 4 bases short and J 4 bases short, with 19 bases between. This CDR3 region has 17 residues. Germline CDR1 is MGHRA and CDR2 is YSYEKL. DNA for the CDR3: TGCGCCAGCAGCCCCCTGGCCGGGGGACGGATTAATGAAAAACTGTTTTTT. Its protein product is CASSPLAGGRINEKLFF.

The chain employs TRBV7-9 and TRBJ2-7; D gene unclear. The V gene lost 1 base and the J gene lost 0 bases, with 7 bases spanning the gap. The CDR3 is made up of 14 amino acids. Germline CDR1 and CDR2: SEHNR and FQNEAQ (reference sequence). CDR3 coding DNA: TGTGCCAGCAGCTTAGTGACAAGCTCCTACGAGCAGTACTTC. It specifies CASSLVTSSYEQYF. The full variable domain, in which reference TRBV7-9 and TRBJ2-7 provide the parts outside the CDR3, is DTGVSQNPRHKITKRGQNVTFRCDPISEHNRLYWYRQTLGQGPEFLTYFQNEAQLEKSRLLSDRFSAERPKGSFSTLEIQRTEQGDSAMYLCASSLVTSSYEQYFGPGTRLTVT.

The chain couples TRBV7-8 to TRBJ1-6, with D hard to call. V was pared by 0 bases and J by 0 bases, with 15 bases between. The CDR3 has 19 amino acids. Germline CDR1 and CDR2: SGHVS and FQNEAQ. CDR3 residues: CASSLALSRFSSYNSPLHF. CDR3 DNA sequence: TGTGCCAGCAGCTTAGCCTTATCTAGGTTCAGCTCCTATAATTCACCCCTCCACTTT. The complete variable domain, with remaining parts taken from reference TRBV7-8 and TRBJ1-6, reads GAGVSQSPRYKVAKRGQDVALRCDPISGHVSLFWYQQALGQGPEFLTYFQNEAQLDKSGLPSDRFFAERPEGSVSTLKIQRTQQEDSAVYLCASSLALSRFSSYNSPLHFGNGTRLTVT.

The V and J genes are TRBV2 and TRBJ1-2; D uncertain. The CDR3 covers 15 residues. Germline V gene data show CDR1 as SNHLY and CDR2 as FYNNEI. V shed 10 bases and J shed 0 bases, with 18 bases lying between them. Here the CDR3 DNA reads TGTGCCATCCATACATGGCAGGAAGCTAACTATGGCTACACCTTC. This encodes CAIHTWQEANYGYTF.

This clone was observed a few times. The chain recombines TRBV27 with TRBJ2-1; 13 nucleotides line up with TRBD2. The CDR3 runs 15 residues. Trimming took 3 bases from V and 10 from J; bases not matched to a gene: 6. Germline values: CDR1 MNHEY, CDR2 SMNVEV (reference sequence). The CDR3 is CASSFRLAGGYEQFF. CDR3 coding DNA: TGTGCCAGCAGTTTTAGACTAGCGGGGGGATACGAGCAGTTCTTC.

This clone was recorded only once. At one end, the junction sequence differs from germline, possibly due to a read error. The V and J genes are TRBV27 and TRBJ2-2; TRBD2 is a possible D gene (5 bases). CDR3 length: 13 residues. Germline V gene data show CDR1 as MNHEY and CDR2 as SMNVEV (reference sequence). The DNA for the CDR3 is TGTGCCACCCCGATGCCGAACCACCGGGGAGCTGTTTTT. Amino acids: CATPMPNHRGAVF.

This rearrangement joins TRBV18 to TRBJ2-1; TRBD2 matches 7 bases. This CDR3 has 17 residues. Germline loops: CDR1 KGHSH, CDR2 LQKENI. With 4 bases clipped from V and 4 bases from J, the junction kept 13 bases outside the gene matches. CDR3 in amino acids: CASSLNGLELSYNEQFF. DNA for the CDR3: TGTGCCAGCTCACTCAACGGACTAGAACTCTCTTACAATGAGCAGTTCTTC.

This clone was counted once. The V call is TRBV3-1 (or the pseudogene TRBV3-2), the J call TRBJ1-6; tentatively, D is TRBD1 (5 bases). CDR3 length: 17 residues. CDR1 and CDR2 (germline): LGHDT, YNNKEL (reference sequence). The V end was cut by 2 bases, the J end by 3 bases, with 14 bases between. The DNA of the CDR3 is TGTGCCAGCAGCCAATCGGACATCGGCTACTATAATTCACCCCTCCACTTT. This encodes CASSQSDIGYYNSPLHF.

V usage is TRBV7-2 and J usage is TRBJ1-4; D uncertain. Trimming pared 0 bases from V and 7 bases from J, leaving 9 bases between. The CDR3 length is 14 residues. Germline values: CDR1 SGHTA, CDR2 FQGNSA. In DNA, the CDR3 is TGTGCCAGCAGCTTAGCACCGGAGAGTGAAAAACTGTTTTTT. This gives the protein CASSLAPESEKLFF.

The chain joins TRBV28 to TRBJ1-2; maybe TRBD1 (6 bases). Germline V CDR1 and CDR2: MDHEN, SYDVKM. The CDR3 runs to 13 residues. The germline V and J ends were trimmed by 10 bases and 3 bases, with 15 bases remaining between them. The CDR3, as DNA: TGTGCCACCTTCCGCGGGGGGCACTATGGCTACACCTTC. It is translated as CATFRGGHYGYTF.